The T cell receptor (beta chain) described here comes from a study of T cells in localized non-small cell lung cancer. Regarding the study as a whole: Median detection of top 100 tumor clones in adjacent lung was about 52 clones. Greater blood T cell density accompanied longer overall survival. Uninvolved neighboring lung showed the greatest T cell clonality, exceeding tumor. Sequencing involved a lone tumor region, leaving heterogeneity possible.

From germline, CDR1 is SGHRS and CDR2 YFSETQ. The V gene end was trimmed by 0 bases and the J gene end by 2 bases; junction bases not matched to a gene: 1. The CDR3 consists of 15 residues. About this clone: Its cognate antigen is unknown.

Assay: immunoSEQ multiplex PCR; the TCRdb copy retains only in-frame clones and omits some. Here the sample spans 20,000 to 25,000 clones, roughly 91% being singletons. The sequencing here drew on peripheral blood, taken before any cancer treatment. This sequence joins TRBV5-1 and TRBJ2-1; 8 bases are shared with TRBD1. This receptor was obtained from an older male donor with stage I lung adenocarcinoma. Here the CDR3 reads CASSLGQGTYNEQFF. The CDR3 region has the DNA TGCGCCAGCAGCTTGGGACAGGGGACCTACAATGAGCAGTTCTTC.